What follows are 10 T cell receptor beta chains derived from one specimen sequenced in a study of CD8 T cells in ankylosing spondylitis. In TCRdb, the 5' RACE reads were re-called with MiXCR into one record per CDR3 protein. This sample has some 250,000 distinct CDR3 sequences; roughly a tenth occur once, and the top ten carry 6.8%. Material for sequencing was blood, either unsorted or a sorted T cell fraction (not recorded which). These receptors were collected from a male donor with ankylosing spondylitis or in good health (not recorded which).

This clonotype has ten or more counts. The rearrangement links TRBV5-1 to TRBJ2-2; either TRBD1 or TRBD2 may fit D (5 bases each). V gave up 3 bases and J gave up 16 bases, with 16 bases separating them. In germline, CDR1 is SGHRS, CDR2 YFSETQ. The CDR3 has 12 amino acids. As DNA, the CDR3 is TGCGCCAGCAGCTCCGGGGCCTTGGAGACGTTTTTT. It encodes CASSSGALETFF.

The V gene is TRBV7-2, the J gene TRBJ1-5; no definite D call. V shed 8 bases and J shed 7 bases, with 12 bases lying between them. Germline V CDR1 and CDR2: SGHTA, FQGNSA. This CDR3 has 12 residues. The chain's CDR3 is CASSLIRQPQHF. The CDR3 coding sequence is TGTGCCAGCTCACTTATTAGGCAGCCCCAGCATTTT.

This clonotype turned up a few times. This chain joins TRBV12-3 or TRBV12-4 and TRBJ1-5; D not certain. The CDR3 runs 15 residues. V gave up 5 bases and J gave up 6 bases, with 17 bases separating them. CDR3: CASSGEKGSAQPQHF. The CDR3 nucleotides read TGTGCCAGCAGTGGGGAAAAGGGATCTGCTCAGCCCCAGCATTTT.

On this clonotype itself: Mismatch with germline at one junction end may stem from a read error. The gene calls are TRBV11-2 and TRBJ2-7, with D perhaps matching TRBD2 (6 bases). The CDR3 consists of 13 residues. Germline loops: CDR1 SGHAT, CDR2 FQNNGV. The CDR3 bases are TGTGCCAGCAGCCCCTCAGTTGTCGGACTACACTCCTTC. This translates into CASSPSVVGLHSF.

This clonotype has a count of ten or more. This sequence joins TRBV3-1 and TRBJ2-3; D gene ambiguous. Germline V CDR1 and CDR2: LGHDT, YNNKEL (reference sequence). This CDR3 contains 15 residues. V was shortened by 4 bases and J by 2 bases, with 13 bases between the two germline ends. CDR3 sequence: CASSPRTKATDTQYF. CDR3 sequence (DNA): TGTGCCAGCAGCCCCCGTACTAAGGCCACAGATACGCAGTATTTT.

J is TRBJ1-2 and V is TRBV27; D remains unclear. Per the germline V gene, CDR1 is MNHEY and CDR2 is SMNVEV (reference sequence). The CDR3 runs to 12 residues. Trimming cost V 8 bases and J 6 bases, with 13 bases left between them. The CDR3 spells CASEGPAHGYTF. DNA of the CDR3: TGTGCCAGCGAGGGTCCCGCCCATGGCTACACCTTC.

Details on this clonotype: A much larger clonotype is one base distant, so this may be a read error. The chain uses TRBV7-6 and TRBJ2-3, with 10 bases identical to TRBD1. CDR3 length: 17 amino acids. CDR1 SGHVS and CDR2 FNYEAQ come from the germline V gene. CDR3 bases: TGTGCCGGCAGCTTAAAAAGGGACAGGGGATCGACGGATACGCAGTATTTT. Its protein is CAGSLKRDRGSTDTQYF.

A word on this clonotype: Possible read error: a much larger clone is one base away. The rearrangement uses TRBV20-1 and TRBJ1-5, with D possibly being TRBD1 (6 bases). From germline, CDR1 is DFQATT and CDR2 SNEGSKA (reference sequence). V gave up 6 bases and J gave up 3 bases, with 21 bases separating them. The CDR3 totals 16 residues. The DNA of the CDR3 is TGCAGTGCCGTCCAAACCCCGGACAGAACCAATCAGCCCCAGCATTTT. Its protein is CSAVQTPDRTNQPQHF.

This clonotype was seen many times. The chain employs TRBV15 and TRBJ1-6; TRBD1 aligns across 7 bases. Germline CDR1 reads LNHNV; CDR2 reads YYDKDF (reference sequence). The CDR3 consists of 18 residues. The V and J ends lost 3 bases and 0 bases, in that order; junction bases with no gene match: 8. CDR3: CATSRAGQSSSYNSPLHF. In DNA, the CDR3 is TGTGCCACCAGCAGGGCGGGACAGTCGAGCTCCTATAATTCACCCCTCCACTTT.

This clonotype was detected many times. The CDR3 spells CSATKQGANQPQHF. The CDR3 DNA reads as TGCAGTGCTACGAAGCAGGGAGCCAATCAGCCCCAGCATTTT. This chain connects TRBV20-1 to TRBJ1-5; weak D call: TRBD1 (5 bases). V dropped 4 bases and J dropped 3 bases, with 13 bases sitting between them. CDR1 and CDR2 (germline): DFQATT, SNEGSKA (reference sequence). The CDR3 extends over 14 amino acids.